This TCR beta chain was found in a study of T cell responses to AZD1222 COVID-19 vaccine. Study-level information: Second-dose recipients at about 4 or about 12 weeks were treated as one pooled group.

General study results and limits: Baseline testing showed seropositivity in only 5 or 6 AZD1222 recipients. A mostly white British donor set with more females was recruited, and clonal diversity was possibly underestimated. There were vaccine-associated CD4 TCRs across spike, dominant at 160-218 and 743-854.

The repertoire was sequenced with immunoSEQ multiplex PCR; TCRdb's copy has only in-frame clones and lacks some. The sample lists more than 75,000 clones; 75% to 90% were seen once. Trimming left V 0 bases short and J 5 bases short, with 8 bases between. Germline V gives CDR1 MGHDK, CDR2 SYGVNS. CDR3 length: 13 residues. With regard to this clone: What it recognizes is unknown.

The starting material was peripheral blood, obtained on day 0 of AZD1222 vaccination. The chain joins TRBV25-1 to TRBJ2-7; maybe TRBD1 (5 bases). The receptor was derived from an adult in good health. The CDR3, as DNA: TGTGCCAGCAGTGAATACTGGGGCCACGAGCAGTACTTC. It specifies CASSEYWGHEQYF.